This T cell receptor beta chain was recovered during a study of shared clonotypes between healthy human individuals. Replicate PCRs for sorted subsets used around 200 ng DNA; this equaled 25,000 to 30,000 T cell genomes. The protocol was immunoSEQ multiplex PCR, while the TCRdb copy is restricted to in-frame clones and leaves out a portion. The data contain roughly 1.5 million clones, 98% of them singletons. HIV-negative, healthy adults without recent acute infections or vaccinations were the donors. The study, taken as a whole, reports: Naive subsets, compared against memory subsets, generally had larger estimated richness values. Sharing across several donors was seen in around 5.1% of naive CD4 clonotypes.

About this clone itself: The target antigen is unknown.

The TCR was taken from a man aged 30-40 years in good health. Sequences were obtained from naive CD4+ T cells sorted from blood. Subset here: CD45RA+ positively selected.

CDR3 sequence reads: CASMKGGRGNQPQHF. In DNA, the CDR3 is TGTGCCAGTATGAAAGGGGGCCGGGGCAATCAGCCCCAGCATTTT. The V and J genes are TRBV19 and TRBJ1-5; 7 bases agree with TRBD1. CDR1 is LNHDA and CDR2 is SQIVND in the germline V gene (reference sequence). CDR3 length: 15 amino acids. J was trimmed by 2 bases and V by 7 bases; bases with no gene match: 8.